The 15 T cell receptor beta chains listed next were all sequenced from one sample in a study of brain T cells in children with intractable seizures. Only cases whose brain tissue showed the highest T cell transcript signatures were sequenced. Sequenced by immunoSEQ multiplex PCR; TCRdb stores in-frame clones only, minus some. This sample yields 8,500 to 9,500 clones, of which roughly 65% are seen a single time; around 19% belongs to the top ten. Sequencing was performed on resected brain tissue, taken at surgery. Receptor source: a girl aged 2-10 years with tuberous sclerosis and intractable seizures.

The CDR3 loop is CASSQAGSYEQYF. CDR3 DNA sequence: TGTGCCAGCAGCCAAGCCGGATCCTACGAGCAGTACTTC. The V gene is TRBV3-1 (or the pseudogene TRBV3-2), the J gene TRBJ2-7; D gene uncertain. Germline assignment: CDR1 LGHDT and CDR2 YNNKEL (reference sequence). The length of the CDR3 is 13 residues. The V and J ends lost 1 base and 1 base respectively, with 5 bases between them.

The rearrangement joins TRBV14 to TRBJ2-2; D is perhaps TRBD1 (6 bases). This CDR3 has 16 residues. V was shortened by 1 base and J by 2 bases, with 11 bases between the two germline ends. Germline V gene lookup returns CDR1 SGHDN and CDR2 FVKESK. This CDR3 reads CASSQVAGANTGELFF. CDR3 sequence (DNA): TGTGCCAGCAGCCAAGTGGCAGGGGCAAACACCGGGGAGCTGTTTTTT.

The genes are TRBV15 and TRBJ2-7; D might be TRBD1 (5 bases). The V end was cut by 0 bases, the J end by 0 bases, with 12 bases between. The germline gives CDR1 LNHNV, CDR2 YYDKDF (reference sequence). The CDR3 has 16 residues. CDR3 protein: CATSRDLTDLSYEQYV. For the CDR3, the DNA is TGTGCCACCAGCAGAGACCTGACAGACCTCTCCTACGAGCAGTACGTC.

A few counts support this clone. The chain links TRBV5-5 to TRBJ2-2; the D is unclear. CDR3 size: 16 residues. The V gene lost 0 bases and the J gene lost 0 bases, with 9 bases spanning the gap. The V gene's germline CDR1 is SGHKS and CDR2 YYEKEE (reference sequence). As DNA, the CDR3 is TGTGCCAGCAGCTTGGGTCCAGCTTCGAACACCGGGGAGCTGTTTTTT. Its protein is CASSLGPASNTGELFF.

V is TRBV18 and J is TRBJ1-4, with D possibly matching TRBD1 (6 bases). CDR1 is KGHSH and CDR2 is LQKENI in the germline V gene. The CDR3 has 15 amino acids. V was shortened by 2 bases and J by 4 bases, with 11 bases between the two germline ends. The CDR3 region is CASSPLGGYNEKLFF. CDR3 DNA: TGTGCCAGCTCACCATTGGGGGGCTATAATGAAAAACTGTTTTTT.

The chain has TRBV6-6 and TRBJ2-1, with 9 bases matching TRBD2. CDR1 is MNHNY and CDR2 is SVGAGI in the germline V gene (reference sequence). The CDR3 is 16 residues long. Trimming at V came to 4 bases and at J to 4 bases, leaving 8 bases not matched to a gene. This CDR3 is CASSSRSSGGYNEQFF. CDR3 bases: TGTGCCAGCAGTTCCCGTTCCAGCGGGGGGTACAATGAGCAGTTCTTC.

This chain uses TRBV10-3 with TRBJ1-1, with D perhaps TRBD1 (5 bases). V lost 4 bases and J 6 bases, leaving 6 bases between the germline ends. CDR1 ENHRY and CDR2 SYGVKD come from the germline V gene. The CDR3 totals 11 residues. In nucleotides, the CDR3 is TGTGCCATCAGTGCGGGGGCTGAAGCTTTCTTT. Translated, it gives CAISAGAEAFF.

The chain couples TRBV5-5 to TRBJ1-1; no clear D gene. CDR1 SGHKS and CDR2 YYEKEE come from the germline V gene (reference sequence). V lost 4 bases, J lost 0 bases, and 10 bases lay in between. This CDR3 region has 14 residues. DNA of the CDR3: TGTGCCAGCAGCCCTATCCCGGTGAACACTGAAGCTTTCTTT. Its protein is CASSPIPVNTEAFF.

This chain connects TRBV5-1 to TRBJ1-1; 8 positions agree with TRBD1. The germline CDR1 and CDR2 sequences are SGHRS and YFSETQ. This CDR3 contains 15 residues. The V segment lost 1 base and the J segment 4 bases; nucleotides outside the gene matches: 6. CDR3 residues: CASSLQGAMGTEAFF. As DNA, the CDR3 is TGCGCCAGCAGCTTGCAGGGGGCTATGGGCACTGAAGCTTTCTTT.

The rearrangement links TRBV5-1 to TRBJ2-3; TRBD2 matches 9 bases. V dropped 4 bases and J dropped 1; count of bases not matched to a gene: 10. The germline gives CDR1 SGHRS, CDR2 YFSETQ. The CDR3 has 17 residues. The CDR3 loop is CASSPEGLAIGTDTQYF. CDR3 DNA sequence: TGCGCCAGCAGCCCGGAGGGACTAGCCATAGGCACAGATACGCAGTATTTT.

This clone was seen only a few times. The J gene is TRBJ1-1, the V gene TRBV4-1; possibly TRBD1 for D (5 bases). CDR1 is MGHRA and CDR2 is YSYEKL in the germline V gene. The CDR3 contains 15 residues. V was clipped by 0 bases and J by 3 bases, with 11 bases between them. DNA for the CDR3: TGCGCCAGCAGCCAAGATTGGAGAGGGGACACTGAAGCTTTCTTT. This encodes CASSQDWRGDTEAFF.

The rearrangement uses TRBV27 and TRBJ2-7; 11 bases are shared with TRBD2. Per germline, CDR1 MNHEY and CDR2 SMNVEV (reference sequence). After removal of 6 bases from V and 7 bases from J, the junction contained 14 bases not matched to a gene. The CDR3 covers 16 residues. The CDR3, as DNA: TGTGCCAGCAGCCGGGGGACTAGCGGCATCTTCGAAGAGCAGTACTTC. This gives the protein CASSRGTSGIFEEQYF.

V gene TRBV10-3 combines with J gene TRBJ2-1, with TRBD2 as a possible D gene (6 bases). The V gene lost 7 bases and the J gene lost 8 bases, with 12 bases spanning the gap. This CDR3 comprises 12 residues. Germline V gene lookup returns CDR1 ENHRY and CDR2 SYGVKD. This chain's CDR3 is CAITGGGDEQFF. The CDR3 coding sequence is TGTGCCATCACTGGGGGAGGTGATGAGCAGTTCTTC.

The chain combines TRBV27 with TRBJ2-2; 7 bases align to TRBD2. Losses at the gene ends were 6 bases for V and 4 bases for J; bases not matched to a gene: 11. CDR1 is MNHEY and CDR2 is SMNVEV in the germline V gene (reference sequence). This CDR3 is 16 amino acids long. Here the CDR3 DNA reads TGTGCCAGCAGAATAACATACCCGGGAGGCACCGGGGAGCTGTTTTTT. It translates to CASRITYPGGTGELFF.

The V call is TRBV30, the J call TRBJ1-5; 9 bases line up with TRBD1. Trimming took 2 bases from V and 0 from J; bases not matched to a gene: 8. Germline V gene lookup returns CDR1 GTSNPN and CDR2 SVGIG (reference sequence). This CDR3 region has 17 residues. CDR3 sequence (DNA): TGTGCCTGGAGTCCGGGACAGGGAAAGTATAGCAATCAGCCCCAGCATTTT. Amino acids: CAWSPGQGKYSNQPQHF.